This T cell receptor beta chain originates from a study of identical twins. General study points: Low generation-probability sequences were in excess among twin-shared out-of-frame alpha sequences. Carriage of fewer insertions was seen in abundant cord blood beta clonotypes, whereas memory repertoires showed none.

A few counts support this clonotype. Its matching antigen is unknown. The V end lost 4 bases, the J end lost 0 bases, and 16 bases lay between the germline ends. The CDR3 length is 16 residues. CDR1 SGHRS and CDR2 YFSETQ come from the germline V gene. With template switching, a universal primer site was added, and the cDNA carried unique molecular identifiers. TCRdb reprocessed the 5' RACE reads via MiXCR and lists one record per CDR3 protein. The sample has more than 400,000 distinct CDR3 sequences, roughly 15% seen once; the top ten hold roughly 0.42%. The sample was also linked to a second study, of yellow fever vaccine responses in identical twins.

The TCR comes from a woman aged 18-30 years in good health. The source material was CD4+ T cells sorted from blood. The chain carries TRBV5-1 and TRBJ1-2; D possibly corresponds to TRBD1 (6 bases). CDR3 sequence: CASSLDSPVTNYGYTF. Here the CDR3 DNA reads TGCGCCAGCAGCCTGGACAGCCCAGTAACTAACTATGGCTACACCTTC.